This TCR beta chain was captured in a study of blood T cell repertoires in COVID-19. Germline CDR1 is MNHEY and CDR2 is SMNVEV (reference sequence). Trimming cost V 5 bases and J 7 bases, with 12 bases left between them. CDR3 length equals 13 residues. Only in-frame clones appear in the TCRdb table, and some are missing; sequencing was by immunoSEQ multiplex PCR. The table shows about 320,000 clones, with 75% to 90% occurring only once. The sequence was collected from a young man who had recovered from COVID-19. The sequencing sample was made of PBMCs or T cells enriched from blood (not recorded which). The chain is built from TRBV27 and TRBJ1-3; possibly TRBD1 for D (5 bases). The CDR3 DNA reads as TGTGCCAGCAGTCCGGGGGACGGCAACACCATATATTTT. This encodes CASSPGDGNTIYF.